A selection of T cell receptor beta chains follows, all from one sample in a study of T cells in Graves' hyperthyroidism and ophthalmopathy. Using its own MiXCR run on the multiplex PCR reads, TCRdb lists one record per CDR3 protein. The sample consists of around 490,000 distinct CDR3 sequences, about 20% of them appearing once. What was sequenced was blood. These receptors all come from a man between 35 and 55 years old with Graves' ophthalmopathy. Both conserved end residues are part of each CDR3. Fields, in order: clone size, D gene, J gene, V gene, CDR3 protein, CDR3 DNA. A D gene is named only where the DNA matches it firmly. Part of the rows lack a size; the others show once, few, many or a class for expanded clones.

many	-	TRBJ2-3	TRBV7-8	CASSLAYGGTDTQYF	TGTGCCAGCAGCTTAGCGTACGGGGGTACAGATACGCAGTATTTT
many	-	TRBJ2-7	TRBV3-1	CASSQQLKGVEQYF	TGTGCCAGCAGCCAACAACTAAAAGGCGTCGAGCAGTACTTC
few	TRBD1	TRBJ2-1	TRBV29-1	CSVGGQGMNNEQFF	TGCAGCGTGGGGGGACAGGGGATGAACAATGAGCAGTTCTTC
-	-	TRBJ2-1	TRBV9	CASSVDALYNEQFF	TGTGCCAGCAGCGTAGACGCTCTCTACAATGAGCAGTTCTTC
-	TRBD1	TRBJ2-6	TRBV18	CASSLRDRVGGANVLTF	TGTGCCAGCTCTCTTCGGGACAGGGTTGGTGGGGCCAACGTCCTGACTTTC
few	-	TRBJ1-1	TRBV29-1	CSVRLVWMTEAFF	TGCAGCGTACGACTGGTCTGGATGACTGAAGCTTTCTTT
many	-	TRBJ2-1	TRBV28	CASSQRDYNEQFF	TGTGCCAGCAGTCAACGGGACTACAATGAGCAGTTCTTC
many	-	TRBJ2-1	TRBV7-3	CASSLIPGYEQFF	TGTGCCAGCAGCTTAATCCCCGGCTATGAGCAGTTCTTC
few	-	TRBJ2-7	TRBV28	CASTGDESYEQYF	TGTGCCAGCACAGGGGACGAAAGCTACGAGCAGTACTTC
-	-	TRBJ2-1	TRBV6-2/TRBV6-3	CASTHGGREQFF	TGTGCCAGCACACACGGGGGGCGAGAGCAGTTCTTC
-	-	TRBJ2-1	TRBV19	CASSPSRGPYNEQFF	TGTGCCAGTAGTCCCTCAAGGGGCCCCTACAATGAGCAGTTCTTC
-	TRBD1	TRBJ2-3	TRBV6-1	CASSLTGFSTDTQYF	TGTGCCAGCAGCCTGACAGGGTTTAGCACAGATACGCAGTATTTT
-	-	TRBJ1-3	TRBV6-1	CASSEQGNSGNTIYF	TGTGCCAGCAGCGAACAGGGCAACTCTGGAAACACCATATATTTT
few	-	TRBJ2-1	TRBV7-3	CASSFGSHEQFF	TGTGCCAGCAGCTTCGGGAGCCATGAGCAGTTCTTC
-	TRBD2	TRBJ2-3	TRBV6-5	CASSYYAGGSTDTQYF	TGTGCCAGCAGTTACTACGCGGGGGGTTCCACAGATACGCAGTATTTT
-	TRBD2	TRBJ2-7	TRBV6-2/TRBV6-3	CASNPRDYLSEQYF	TGTGCCAGCAACCCCCGGGACTACTTGTCCGAGCAGTACTTC
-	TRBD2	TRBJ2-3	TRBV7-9	CASSQRSGRLSFTDTQYF	TGTGCCAGCAGCCAGAGGAGCGGGAGACTCTCCTTCACAGATACGCAGTATTTT
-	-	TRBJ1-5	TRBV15	CATSSGGGAQPQHF	TGTGCCACCAGCTCGGGCGGAGGGGCCCAGCCCCAGCATTTT
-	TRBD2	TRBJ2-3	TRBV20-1	CSARPLAGGLDTQYF	TGCAGTGCTAGACCCCTAGCGGGGGGGTTGGATACGCAGTATTTT
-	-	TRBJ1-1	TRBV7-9	CASSLDSLANTEAFF	TGTGCCAGCAGCTTAGATTCTTTGGCCAACACTGAAGCTTTCTTT
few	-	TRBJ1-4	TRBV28	CASSSHREPWGKLFF	TGTGCCAGCAGTTCCCACCGGGAACCCTGGGGAAAACTGTTTTTT
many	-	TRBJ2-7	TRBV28	CATEKTGYEQYF	TGTGCCACCGAAAAAACAGGCTACGAGCAGTACTTC
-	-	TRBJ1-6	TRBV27	CASSFINSPLHF	TGTGCCAGCAGTTTCATAAATTCACCCCTCCACTTT
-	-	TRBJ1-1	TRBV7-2	CASSLQQITNTEAFF	TGTGCCAGCAGCTTACAGCAGATCACAAACACTGAAGCTTTCTTT
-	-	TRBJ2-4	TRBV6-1	CASSRRGDKNIQYF	TGTGCCAGCAGTAGAAGGGGGGACAAAAACATTCAGTACTTC
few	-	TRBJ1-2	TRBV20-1	CSARDKNGEANYGYTF	TGCAGTGCTAGAGATAAGAACGGAGAAGCTAACTATGGCTACACCTTC
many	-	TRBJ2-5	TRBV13	CASSLKALTGTETQYF	TGTGCCAGCAGCTTAAAGGCACTTACAGGGACCGAGACCCAGTACTTC
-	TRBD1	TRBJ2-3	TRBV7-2	CASSIGQGRTDTQYF	TGTGCCAGCAGCATCGGACAGGGGCGCACAGATACGCAGTATTTT
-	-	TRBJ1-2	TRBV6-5	CASSYSGGDYGYTF	TGTGCCAGCAGTTACTCGGGGGGGGACTATGGCTACACCTTC
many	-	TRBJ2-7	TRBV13	CASSKGQLSSYEQYF	TGTGCCAGCAGCAAGGGACAACTGAGCTCCTACGAGCAGTACTTC
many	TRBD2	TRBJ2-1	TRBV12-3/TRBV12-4	CASSLSIRLAGDNEQFF	TGTGCCAGCAGTTTATCGATCCGACTAGCGGGGGACAATGAGCAGTTCTTC
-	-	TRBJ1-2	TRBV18	CASSPDSLGGYTF	TGTGCCAGCTCACCGGACAGTTTGGGGGGCTACACCTTC
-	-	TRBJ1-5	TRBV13	CASSDSAGYPQHF	TGTGCCAGCAGTGACTCGGCAGGGTATCCCCAGCATTTT
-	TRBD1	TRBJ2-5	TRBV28	CASSFDRDGQETQYF	TGTGCCAGCAGTTTCGACAGGGACGGCCAAGAGACCCAGTACTTC
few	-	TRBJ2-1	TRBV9	CASSSQPSGNEQFF	TGTGCCAGCAGCTCCCAACCGTCGGGCAATGAGCAGTTCTTC
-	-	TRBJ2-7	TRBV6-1	CASRTAETDYEQYF	TGTGCCAGCAGAACGGCCGAGACAGACTACGAGCAGTACTTC
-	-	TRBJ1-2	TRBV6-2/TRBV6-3	CASSYISGGLDYGYTF	TGTGCCAGCAGTTACATCAGTGGAGGTCTGGACTATGGCTACACCTTC
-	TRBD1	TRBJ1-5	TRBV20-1	CSARDSGTGIFNQPQHF	TGCAGTGCTAGAGATAGTGGGACAGGAATATTCAATCAGCCCCAGCATTTT
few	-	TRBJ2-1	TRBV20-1	CSAGGPLSSYNEQFF	TGCAGTGCAGGAGGGCCTCTAAGCTCCTACAATGAGCAGTTCTTC
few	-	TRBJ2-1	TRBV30	CAWSLAGSIDEQFF	TGTGCCTGGAGTCTTGCAGGGAGTATCGATGAGCAGTTCTTC
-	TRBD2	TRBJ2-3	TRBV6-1	CASRAGLAGVSASTDTQYF	TGTGCCAGCAGAGCGGGACTAGCGGGGGTCAGTGCTAGCACAGATACGCAGTATTTT
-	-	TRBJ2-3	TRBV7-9	CASSFSHTPSDTQYF	TGTGCCAGCAGCTTTTCTCACACGCCGAGTGATACGCAGTATTTT
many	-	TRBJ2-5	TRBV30	CAWSDMGQETQYF	TGTGCCTGGAGTGACATGGGACAAGAGACCCAGTACTTC
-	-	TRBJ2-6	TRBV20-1	CSAAPGDGANVLTF	TGCAGTGCTGCCCCCGGGGATGGGGCCAACGTCCTGACTTTC
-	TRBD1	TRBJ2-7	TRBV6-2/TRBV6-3	CASSYGQGGGSYEQYF	TGTGCCAGCAGTTACGGACAGGGGGGAGGCTCCTACGAGCAGTACTTC
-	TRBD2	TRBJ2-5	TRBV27	CASSYRGTSGRTETQYF	TGTGCCAGCAGTTATCGCGGGACTAGCGGGAGAACAGAGACCCAGTACTTC
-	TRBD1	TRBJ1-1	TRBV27	CASSPISGTGWEAFF	TGTGCCAGCAGTCCCATCTCCGGGACAGGGTGGGAAGCTTTCTTT
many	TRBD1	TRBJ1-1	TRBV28	CASSLLTGGQEGTEAFF	TGTGCCAGCAGCTTACTTACAGGGGGCCAGGAAGGCACTGAAGCTTTCTTT
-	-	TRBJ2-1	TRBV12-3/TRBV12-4	CASSLPINEQFF	TGTGCCAGCAGTTTACCAATTAATGAGCAGTTCTTC
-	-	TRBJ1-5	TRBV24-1	CATSDPSAGTSNQPQHF	TGTGCCACCAGTGACCCCTCGGCGGGAACTAGCAATCAGCCCCAGCATTTT